This entry features one TCR beta chain sequence. This entry belongs to a study of blood T cell repertoires in COVID-19. Across the whole study: The analysed material was cDNA or gDNA that came from T cells, B-cell-depleted T cells, or PBMCs.

Researchers sorted participants into cohorts using their self-reported clinical history. Generated by immunoSEQ multiplex PCR, the TCRdb table keeps only in-frame clones and is missing some. The sample includes roughly 250,000 clones, approximately 88% of them seen just once. Germline V gene data show CDR1 as MNHEY and CDR2 as SVGAGI. This CDR3 is built from 12 residues. V lost 7 bases to trimming and J lost 4 bases, with 7 bases between them. The V and J genes are TRBV6-5 and TRBJ2-2; D call uncertain. Material: PBMCs or T cells enriched from blood (not recorded which). This TCR came from a woman in her thirties or forties with acute COVID-19. In nucleotides, the CDR3 is TGTGCCAGCAATCGAGGCACCGGGGAGCTGTTTTTT. Residues: CASNRGTGELFF.